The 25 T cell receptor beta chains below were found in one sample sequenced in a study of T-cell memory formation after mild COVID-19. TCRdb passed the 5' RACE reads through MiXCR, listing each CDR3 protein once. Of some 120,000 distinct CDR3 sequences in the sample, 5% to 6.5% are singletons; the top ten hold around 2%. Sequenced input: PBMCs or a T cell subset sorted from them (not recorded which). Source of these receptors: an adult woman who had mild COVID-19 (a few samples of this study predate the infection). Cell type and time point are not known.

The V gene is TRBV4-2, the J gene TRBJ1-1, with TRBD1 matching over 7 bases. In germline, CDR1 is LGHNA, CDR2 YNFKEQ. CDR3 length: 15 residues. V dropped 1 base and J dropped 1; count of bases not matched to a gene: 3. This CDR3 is CASSQGTGPNTEAFF. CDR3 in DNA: TGTGCCAGCAGCCAAGGGACAGGACCGAACACTGAAGCTTTCTTT.

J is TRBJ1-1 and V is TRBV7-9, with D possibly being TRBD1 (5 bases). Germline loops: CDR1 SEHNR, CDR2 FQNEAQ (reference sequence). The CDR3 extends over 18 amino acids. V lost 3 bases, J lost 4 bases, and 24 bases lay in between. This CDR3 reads CASSFANSRRGTVTEAFF. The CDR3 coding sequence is TGTGCCAGCAGCTTCGCCAACAGTAGGAGGGGAACAGTCACTGAAGCTTTCTTT.

The CDR3 bases are TGTGCCAGCACCTTTGGGGGTCGGTCCGGGGAGCTGTTTTTT. It is translated as CASTFGGRSGELFF. V is TRBV12-3 or TRBV12-4 and J is TRBJ2-2; D assignment may be TRBD1 or TRBD2 (5 bases each). Trimming left V 7 bases short and J 6 bases short, with 15 bases between. The CDR3 is 14 residues long.

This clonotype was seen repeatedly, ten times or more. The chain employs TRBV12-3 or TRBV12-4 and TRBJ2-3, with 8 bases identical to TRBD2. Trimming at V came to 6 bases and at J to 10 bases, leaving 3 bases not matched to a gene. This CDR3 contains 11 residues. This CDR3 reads CASSGGGSQYF. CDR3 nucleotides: TGTGCCAGCAGCGGGGGGGGATCGCAGTATTTT.

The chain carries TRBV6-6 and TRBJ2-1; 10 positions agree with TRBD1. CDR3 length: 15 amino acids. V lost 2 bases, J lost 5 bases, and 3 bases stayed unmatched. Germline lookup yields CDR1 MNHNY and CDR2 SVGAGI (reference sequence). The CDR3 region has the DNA TGTGCCAGCAGTTACCCGGGACAGGGGAACAATGAGCAGTTCTTC. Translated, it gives CASSYPGQGNNEQFF.

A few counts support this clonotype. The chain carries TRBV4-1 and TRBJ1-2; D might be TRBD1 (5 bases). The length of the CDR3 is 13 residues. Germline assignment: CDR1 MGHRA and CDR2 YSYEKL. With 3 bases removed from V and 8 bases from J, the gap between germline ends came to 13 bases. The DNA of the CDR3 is TGCGCCAGCAGCCACTTGACAGAGGGGGGCTACACCTTC. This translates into CASSHLTEGGYTF.

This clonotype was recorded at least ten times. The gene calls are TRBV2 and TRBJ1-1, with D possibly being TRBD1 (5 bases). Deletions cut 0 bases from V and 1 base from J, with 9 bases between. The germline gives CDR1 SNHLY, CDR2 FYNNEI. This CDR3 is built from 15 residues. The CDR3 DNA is TGTGCCAGCAGTGAAGCGCCGGGGACGAACACTGAAGCTTTCTTT. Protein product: CASSEAPGTNTEAFF. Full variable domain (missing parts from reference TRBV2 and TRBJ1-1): EPEVTQTPSHQVTQMGQEVILRCVPISNHLYFYWYRQILGQKVEFLVSFYNNEISEKSEIFDDQFSVERPDGSNFTLKIRSTKLEDSAMYFCASSEAPGTNTEAFFGQGTRLTVV.

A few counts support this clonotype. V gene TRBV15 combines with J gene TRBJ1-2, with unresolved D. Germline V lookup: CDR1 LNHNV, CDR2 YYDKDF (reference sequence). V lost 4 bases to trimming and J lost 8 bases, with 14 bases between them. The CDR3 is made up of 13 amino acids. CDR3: CATSIPGPGGYTF. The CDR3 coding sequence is TGTGCCACCAGCATTCCCGGGCCCGGGGGCTACACCTTC. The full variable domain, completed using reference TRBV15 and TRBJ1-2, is DAMVIQNPRYQVTQFGKPVTLSCSQTLNHNVMYWYQQKSSQAPKLLFHYYDKDFNNEADTPDNFQSRRPNTSFCFLDIRSPGLGDTAMYLCATSIPGPGGYTFGSGTRLTVV.

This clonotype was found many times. The CDR3 spells CASSPSGQGYGYTF. CDR3 nucleotides: TGTGCCAGCAGCCCCTCGGGACAAGGCTATGGCTACACCTTC. This sequence joins TRBV7-9 and TRBJ1-2; TRBD1 might be the D (6 bases). Germline values: CDR1 SEHNR, CDR2 FQNEAQ (reference sequence). Trimming pared 5 bases from V and 4 bases from J, leaving 14 bases between. This CDR3 has 14 amino acids.

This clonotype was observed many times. The CDR3 bases are TGTGCCAGCAGCTACACCGGGACTAGGTCCAATGAGCAGTTCTTC. Its protein is CASSYTGTRSNEQFF. The chain combines TRBV7-3 with TRBJ2-1; 8 bases agree with TRBD2. This CDR3 spans 15 amino acids. The germline V gene encodes CDR1 SGHTA and CDR2 FQGTGA. V was clipped by 4 bases and J by 6 bases; unmatched bases: 8.

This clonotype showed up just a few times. The DNA of the CDR3 is TGTGCCAGCAGCCAGGAAGAACAGGGTTTACAGCCCCAGCATTTT. Its protein is CASSQEEQGLQPQHF. V is TRBV4-2 and J is TRBJ1-5, with D maybe TRBD1 (6 bases). Trimming left V 3 bases short and J 7 bases short, with 16 bases between. The CDR3 sequence is 15 residues long. CDR1 is LGHNA and CDR2 is YNFKEQ in the germline V gene.

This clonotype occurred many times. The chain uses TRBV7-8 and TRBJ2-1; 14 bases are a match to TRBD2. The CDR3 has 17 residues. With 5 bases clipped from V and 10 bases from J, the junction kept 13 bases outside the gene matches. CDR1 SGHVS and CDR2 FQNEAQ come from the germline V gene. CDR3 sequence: CASSPRTGTSGSTEQFF. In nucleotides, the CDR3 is TGTGCCAGCAGCCCCAGAACCGGGACTAGCGGGAGTACGGAGCAGTTCTTC.

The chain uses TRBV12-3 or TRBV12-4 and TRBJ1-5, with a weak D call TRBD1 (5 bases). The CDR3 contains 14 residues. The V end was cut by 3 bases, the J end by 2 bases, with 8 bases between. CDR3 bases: TGTGCCAGCAGTTTTTTGACAGGCAATCAGCCCCAGCATTTT. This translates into CASSFLTGNQPQHF.

This chain's CDR3 is CASTPGRSLQPQHF. CDR3 DNA sequence: TGTGCCAGCACCCCGGGGCGAAGTTTACAGCCCCAGCATTTT. The gene calls are TRBV7-8 and TRBJ1-5; D perhaps matches TRBD1 (5 bases). The CDR3 loop spans 14 amino acids. Trimming removed 7 bases from V and 7 bases from J, with 17 bases in between. Per the germline V gene, CDR1 is SGHVS and CDR2 is FQNEAQ.

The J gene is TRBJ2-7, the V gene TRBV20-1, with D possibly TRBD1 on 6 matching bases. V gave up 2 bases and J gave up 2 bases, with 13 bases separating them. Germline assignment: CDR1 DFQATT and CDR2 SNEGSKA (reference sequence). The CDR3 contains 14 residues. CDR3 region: CSARQGQFTYEQYF. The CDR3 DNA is TGCAGTGCTAGACAGGGGCAATTCACCTACGAGCAGTACTTC.

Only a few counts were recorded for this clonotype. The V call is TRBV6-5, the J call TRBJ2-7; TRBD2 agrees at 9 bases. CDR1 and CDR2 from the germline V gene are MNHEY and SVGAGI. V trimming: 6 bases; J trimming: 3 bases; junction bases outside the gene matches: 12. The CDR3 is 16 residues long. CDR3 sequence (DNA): TGTGCCAGCAGCTTCACCCCGGGACTAGCCCGCTACGAGCAGTACTTC. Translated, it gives CASSFTPGLARYEQYF.

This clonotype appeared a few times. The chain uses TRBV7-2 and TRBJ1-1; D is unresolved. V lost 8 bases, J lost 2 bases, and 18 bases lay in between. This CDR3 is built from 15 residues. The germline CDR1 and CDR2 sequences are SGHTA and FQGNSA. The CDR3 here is CASSPRLTRNTEAFF. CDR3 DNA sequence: TGTGCCAGCTCCCCCCGCCTTACACGCAACACTGAAGCTTTCTTT. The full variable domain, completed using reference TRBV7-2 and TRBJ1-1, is GAGVSQSPSNKVTEKGKDVELRCDPISGHTALYWYRQSLGQGLEFLIYFQGNSAPDKSGLPSDRFSAERTGGSVSTLTIQRTQQEDSAVYLCASSPRLTRNTEAFFGQGTRLTVV.

CDR3 sequence reads: CASSFKNWGDQPQHF. The CDR3 region has the DNA TGTGCCAGCAGCTTTAAGAACTGGGGGGATCAGCCCCAGCATTTT. The chain carries TRBV7-2 and TRBJ1-5, with a tentative D call TRBD1 (5 bases). Trimming cost V 3 bases and J 5 bases, with 14 bases left between them. CDR3 length: 15 residues. Germline values: CDR1 SGHTA, CDR2 FQGNSA.

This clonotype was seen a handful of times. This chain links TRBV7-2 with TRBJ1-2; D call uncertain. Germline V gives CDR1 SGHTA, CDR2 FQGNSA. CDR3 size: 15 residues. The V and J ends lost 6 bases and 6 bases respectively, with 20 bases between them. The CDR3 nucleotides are TGTGCCAGCAGTAACTACCTCGAGGGAGCAAATGGCTACACCTTC. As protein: CASSNYLEGANGYTF.

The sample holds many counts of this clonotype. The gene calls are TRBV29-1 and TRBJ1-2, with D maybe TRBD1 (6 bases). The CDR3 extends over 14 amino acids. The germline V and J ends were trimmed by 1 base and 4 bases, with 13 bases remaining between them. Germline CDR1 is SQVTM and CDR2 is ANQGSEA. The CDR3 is CSVEGTGSVYGYTF. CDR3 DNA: TGCAGCGTTGAAGGCACAGGGTCGGTCTATGGCTACACCTTC.

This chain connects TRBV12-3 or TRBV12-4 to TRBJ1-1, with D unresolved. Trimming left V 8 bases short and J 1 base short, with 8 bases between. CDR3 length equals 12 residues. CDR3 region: CASRASNTEAFF. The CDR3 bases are TGTGCCAGCCGGGCCTCGAACACTGAAGCTTTCTTT.

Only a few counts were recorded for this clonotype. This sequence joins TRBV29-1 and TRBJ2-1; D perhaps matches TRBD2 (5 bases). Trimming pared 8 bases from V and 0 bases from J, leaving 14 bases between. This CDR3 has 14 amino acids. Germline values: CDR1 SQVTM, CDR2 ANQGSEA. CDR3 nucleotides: TGCAGCTCGAGAGGGCCTTACTCCTACAATGAGCAGTTCTTC. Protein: CSSRGPYSYNEQFF.

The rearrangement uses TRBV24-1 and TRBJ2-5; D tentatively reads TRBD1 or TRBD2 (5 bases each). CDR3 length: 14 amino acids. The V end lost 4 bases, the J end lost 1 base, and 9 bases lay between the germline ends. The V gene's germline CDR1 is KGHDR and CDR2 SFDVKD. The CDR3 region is CATSDRDPQETQYF. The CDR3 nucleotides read TGTGCCACCAGTGACAGGGACCCCCAAGAGACCCAGTACTTC.

The CDR3 DNA follows: TGCAGTGCTAGAGAGGGACAGGGATATGGCTACACCTTC. Residues: CSAREGQGYGYTF. The V gene is TRBV20-1, the J gene TRBJ1-2; 9 positions agree with TRBD1. The CDR3 runs 13 residues. Germline V gives CDR1 DFQATT, CDR2 SNEGSKA (reference sequence). V gave up 0 bases and J gave up 5 bases; unmatched junction bases: 1.

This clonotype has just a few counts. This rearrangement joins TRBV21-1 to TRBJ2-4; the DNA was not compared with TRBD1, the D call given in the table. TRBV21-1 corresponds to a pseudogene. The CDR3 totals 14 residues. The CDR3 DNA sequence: TGTGCCAGCTCAAACGGGGGAGGCAAAAACATTCAGTACTTC. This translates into CASSNGGGKNIQYF.